Following are 8 T cell receptor beta chains from one sample sequenced in a study of OX40 agonist ivuxolimab in advanced cancers. The data were produced by immunoSEQ multiplex PCR, yet TCRdb's version contains in-frame clones alone and is incomplete. The sample contains 40,000 or so clones, 88% of which appear only once. The sequences come from CD4+ or CD8+ T cells sorted from blood, collected in a trial of the OX40 agonist ivuxolimab. The source of these receptors is an adult with an advanced solid tumor such as melanoma, head and neck, liver or kidney cancer.

This chain's CDR3 is CASSRGAGDFSGANVLTF. CDR3 DNA: TGTGCCAGCAGCCGCGGAGCGGGGGACTTCTCTGGGGCCAACGTCCTGACTTTC. The chain links TRBV4-2 to TRBJ2-6; 8 positions agree with TRBD2. The CDR3 length is 18 residues. CDR1 is LGHNA and CDR2 is YNFKEQ in the germline V gene. V lost 4 bases and J lost 0; bases outside the gene matches: 8.

The chain links TRBV28 to TRBJ1-1; unclear D gene. Trimming removed 3 bases from V and 4 bases from J, with 18 bases in between. The germline V gene has CDR1 MDHEN and CDR2 SYDVKM. The CDR3 runs to 16 residues. The CDR3: CASSFNPVLPGTEAFF. The CDR3 nucleotides are TGTGCCAGCAGTTTCAACCCCGTCCTACCGGGCACTGAAGCTTTCTTT.

The CDR3 here is CASSSWENYGYTF. CDR3 in DNA: TGTGCCAGCAGCTCCTGGGAGAACTATGGCTACACCTTC. The chain is built from TRBV7-2 and TRBJ1-2; D gene uncertain. Germline values: CDR1 SGHTA, CDR2 FQGNSA. This CDR3 contains 13 residues. V lost 4 bases and J lost 2, with 8 bases in between. Combining the CDR3 with reference TRBV7-2 and TRBJ1-2 gives the whole variable domain GAGVSQSPSNKVTEKGKDVELRCDPISGHTALYWYRQSLGQGLEFLIYFQGNSAPDKSGLPSDRFSAERTGGSVSTLTIQRTQQEDSAVYLCASSSWENYGYTFGSGTRLTVV.

This clone has just a few counts. The rearrangement joins TRBV6-5 to TRBJ2-2, with a possible D match to TRBD1 (5 bases). Germline CDR1 MNHEY, CDR2 SVGAGI. V was shortened by 6 bases and J by 0 bases, with 11 bases between the two germline ends. The length of the CDR3 is 15 residues. Here the CDR3 DNA reads TGTGCCAGCAGACCCAGGGTGTCGAACACCGGGGAGCTGTTTTTT. This codes for CASRPRVSNTGELFF.

The chain combines TRBV27 with TRBJ2-3; a weak D match, TRBD1 (5 bases). Germline V lookup: CDR1 MNHEY, CDR2 SMNVEV (reference sequence). V was pared by 5 bases and J by 0 bases, with 15 bases between. The CDR3 length is 16 residues. The CDR3 protein is CASSPGFPPSTDTQYF. CDR3 bases: TGTGCCAGCAGTCCAGGGTTCCCCCCTAGCACAGATACGCAGTATTTT.

The genes are TRBV4-1 and TRBJ2-1; the match to TRBD2 covers 7 bases. J was trimmed by 6 bases and V by 0 bases; bases with no gene match: 11. Germline V gene lookup returns CDR1 MGHRA and CDR2 YSYEKL. The CDR3 consists of 17 residues. CDR3 sequence (DNA): TGCGCCAGCAGCCAAGACCCCCCTGGGGTAGCGGGCAATGAGCAGTTCTTC. Translation: CASSQDPPGVAGNEQFF.

This clone was found once. This sequence joins TRBV15 and TRBJ1-1; the D is unclear. V was shortened by 5 bases and J by 7 bases, with 14 bases between the two germline ends. CDR3 size: 13 residues. Germline CDR1 LNHNV, CDR2 YYDKDF (reference sequence). CDR3 protein: CATSPSLRVEAFF. The CDR3 DNA reads as TGTGCCACCAGCCCCTCTCTGAGGGTTGAAGCTTTCTTT.

V is TRBV5-1 and J is TRBJ2-3, with 10 nucleotides matching TRBD2. Germline CDR1 is SGHRS and CDR2 is YFSETQ. The trim removed 1 base at V and 5 bases at J, leaving 4 bases unmatched. The CDR3 extends over 15 amino acids. The chain's CDR3 is CASSLTSGMIDTQYF. The CDR3 DNA is TGCGCCAGCAGCTTGACTAGCGGGATGATAGATACGCAGTATTTT.